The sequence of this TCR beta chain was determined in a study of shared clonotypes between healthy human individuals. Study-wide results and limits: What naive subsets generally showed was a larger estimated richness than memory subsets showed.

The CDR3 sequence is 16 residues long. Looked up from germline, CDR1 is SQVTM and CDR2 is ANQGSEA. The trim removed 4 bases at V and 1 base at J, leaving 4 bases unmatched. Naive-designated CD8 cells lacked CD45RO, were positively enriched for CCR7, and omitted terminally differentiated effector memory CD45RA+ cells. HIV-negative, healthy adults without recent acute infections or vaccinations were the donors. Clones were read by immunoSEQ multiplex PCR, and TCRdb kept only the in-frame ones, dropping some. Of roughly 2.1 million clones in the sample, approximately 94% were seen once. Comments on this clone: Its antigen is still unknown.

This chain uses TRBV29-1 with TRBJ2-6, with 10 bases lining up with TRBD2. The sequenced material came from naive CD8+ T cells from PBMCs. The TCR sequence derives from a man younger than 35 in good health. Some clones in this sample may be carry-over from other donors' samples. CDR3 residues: CSVVLAGVSGANVLTF. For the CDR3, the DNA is TGCAGCGTTGTCCTAGCGGGAGTATCTGGGGCCAACGTCCTGACTTTC.